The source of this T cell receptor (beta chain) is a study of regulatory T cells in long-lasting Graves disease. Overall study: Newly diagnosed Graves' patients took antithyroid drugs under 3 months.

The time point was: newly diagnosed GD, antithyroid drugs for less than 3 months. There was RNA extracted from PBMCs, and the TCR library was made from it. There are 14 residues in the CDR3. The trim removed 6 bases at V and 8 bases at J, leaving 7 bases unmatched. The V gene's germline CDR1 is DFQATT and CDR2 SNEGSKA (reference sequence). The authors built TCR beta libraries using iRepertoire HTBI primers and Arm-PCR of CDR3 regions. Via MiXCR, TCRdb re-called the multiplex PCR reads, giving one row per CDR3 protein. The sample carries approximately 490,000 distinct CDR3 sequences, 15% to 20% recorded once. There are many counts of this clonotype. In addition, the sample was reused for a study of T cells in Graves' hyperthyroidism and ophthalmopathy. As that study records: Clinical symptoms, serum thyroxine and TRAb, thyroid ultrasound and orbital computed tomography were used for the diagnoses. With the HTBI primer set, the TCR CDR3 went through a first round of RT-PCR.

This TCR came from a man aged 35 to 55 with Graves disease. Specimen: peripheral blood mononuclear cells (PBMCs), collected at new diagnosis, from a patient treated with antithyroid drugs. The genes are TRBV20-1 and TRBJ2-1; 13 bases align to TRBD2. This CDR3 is CSAPLAGGAHEQFF. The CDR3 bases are TGCAGTGCACCACTAGCGGGGGGGGCCCATGAGCAGTTCTTC.